Below are 22 T cell receptor beta chains sequenced from a single sample in a study of PD-1 blockade in mismatch repair-deficient tumors (dated 2017 in TCRdb). This specimen's time point label, interpreted: peripheral blood before pembrolizumab. Library preparation employed the immunoSEQ multiplex PCR assay. The table was pulled from immuneACCESS by TCRdb, which kept in-frame rearrangements only. Such tables lose some clones; where checked, under half of the loss comes from unresolved V genes, and the rest has no known cause. The sample includes under 50,000 clones, with under 85% observed a single time. The ten largest clonotypes hold around 3.5% of the sample. The sample in question was PBMCs, obtained before pembrolizumab treatment. These receptors all come from an adult with mismatch repair-deficient cancer.

This rearrangement joins TRBV6-1 to TRBJ1-1; a possible D gene is TRBD1 (6 bases). The V gene's germline CDR1 is MNHNS and CDR2 SASEGT. Trimming stripped 6 bases from V and 2 bases from J, with 13 bases between. The CDR3 is 14 residues long. In DNA form, the CDR3 reads TGTGCCAGCAGGGGGGCAGAAAGAAACACTGAAGCTTTCTTT. Protein product: CASRGAERNTEAFF.

In its sample, this clone was seen once. CDR3 nucleotides: TGTGCCTGGGGTCCAGGGGGCCCGGGGACAGATACGCAGTATTTT. Residues: CAWGPGGPGTDTQYF. The rearrangement joins TRBV30 to TRBJ2-3; 8 bases are shared with TRBD1. The germline gives CDR1 GTSNPN, CDR2 SVGIG (reference sequence). Trimming at V came to 5 bases and at J to 3 bases, leaving 10 bases not matched to a gene. The CDR3 extends over 15 amino acids.

V and J are TRBV11-1 and TRBJ1-1; 10 nucleotides align to TRBD1. V gave up 1 base and J gave up 1 base; unmatched junction bases: 6. This CDR3 comprises 17 residues. Germline lookup yields CDR1 SGHAT and CDR2 FQDESV (reference sequence). The CDR3 coding sequence is TGTGCCAGCAGCTTAGTACTGGGACAGGGGTCGAACACTGAAGCTTTCTTT. This gives the protein CASSLVLGQGSNTEAFF.

This clone was observed many times. The V gene is TRBV4-1, the J gene TRBJ2-1; TRBD2 aligns across 13 bases. In germline, CDR1 is MGHRA, CDR2 YSYEKL. The CDR3 sequence is 15 residues long. V trimming: 7 bases; J trimming: 7 bases; junction bases outside the gene matches: 7. CDR3 in DNA: TGCGCCAGCATCCCTGGACTAGCGGGAGATAATGAGCAGTTCTTC. Amino acids: CASIPGLAGDNEQFF.

The chain joins TRBV5-8 to TRBJ2-6; D ambiguous. Trimming took 4 bases from V and 4 from J, leaving 15 bases between them. The germline V gene encodes CDR1 SGHTS and CDR2 YDEGEE. There are 16 residues in the CDR3. This chain's CDR3 is CASSLTRGLGANVLTF. CDR3 DNA: TGTGCCAGCAGCCTCACCCGAGGTCTGGGGGCCAACGTCCTGACTTTC.

The chain is built from TRBV19 and TRBJ1-4, with D tentatively TRBD1 (5 bases). The CDR3 has 16 residues. V was shortened by 11 bases and J by 3 bases, with 22 bases between the two germline ends. Germline values: CDR1 LNHDA, CDR2 SQIVND (reference sequence). The CDR3 sequence: CASLGAQARANEKLFF. The CDR3 DNA sequence: TGTGCCTCACTAGGGGCCCAGGCGAGGGCTAATGAAAAACTGTTTTTT.

The chain links TRBV19 to TRBJ1-5, with D perhaps matching TRBD1 (6 bases). Germline V gene lookup returns CDR1 LNHDA and CDR2 SQIVND (reference sequence). The CDR3 is 16 amino acids. Trimming shortened V by 3 bases and J by 1 base, and 13 bases separated the two germline ends. CDR3: CASSIQGQSSNQPQHF. Here the CDR3 DNA reads TGTGCCAGTAGTATCCAAGGACAGTCGAGCAATCAGCCCCAGCATTTT.

This clone came up once. The V and J genes are TRBV27 and TRBJ2-7; maybe TRBD1 (6 bases). CDR3 length equals 18 residues. Between the trimmed V and J ends, which lost 1 base and 2 bases, there was a span of 21 bases. The V gene's germline CDR1 is MNHEY and CDR2 SMNVEV (reference sequence). CDR3 amino acids: CASSLFSPGQGQTYEQYF. CDR3 DNA sequence: TGTGCCAGCAGTTTATTTTCCCCCGGCCAGGGGCAAACCTACGAGCAGTACTTC.

This clone was seen only a few times. CDR3 nucleotides: TGTGCCAGCAGCGCGACAGAAAACTATGGCTACACCTTC. Its protein is CASSATENYGYTF. This sequence joins TRBV9 and TRBJ1-2; maybe TRBD1 (5 bases). The CDR3 extends over 13 amino acids. V was pared by 3 bases and J by 2 bases, with 8 bases between. From germline, CDR1 is SGDLS and CDR2 YYNGEE.

This chain links TRBV29-1 with TRBJ1-2; no definite D call. There are 11 residues in the CDR3. Trimming removed 6 bases from V and 4 bases from J, with 9 bases in between. Germline lookup yields CDR1 SQVTM and CDR2 ANQGSEA. CDR3 sequence: CSVSLGYGYTF. The DNA of the CDR3 is TGCAGCGTCTCCCTAGGCTATGGCTACACCTTC.

The chain recombines TRBV6-5 with TRBJ2-1; D possibly corresponds to TRBD1 (7 bases). The ends were cut back, 0 bases at V and 12 bases at J, with 15 bases in the middle. Germline CDR1 is MNHEY and CDR2 is SVGAGI. This CDR3 comprises 14 residues. The chain's CDR3 is CASSYSRDSGGQFF. In DNA, the CDR3 is TGTGCCAGCAGTTACTCGAGGGACTCAGGGGGGCAGTTCTTC.

The chain links TRBV6-6 to TRBJ1-5; the D gene is possibly TRBD1 (6 bases). With 5 bases removed from V and 4 bases from J, the gap between germline ends came to 9 bases. Germline loops: CDR1 MNHNY, CDR2 SVGAGI (reference sequence). The CDR3 has 13 residues. The CDR3 DNA reads as TGTGCCAGCAGTGCAGGGGAAAATCAGCCCCAGCATTTT. Translated, it gives CASSAGENQPQHF.

V gene TRBV7-8 combines with J gene TRBJ2-1; 14 nucleotides agree with TRBD2. Germline V gene data show CDR1 as SGHVS and CDR2 as FQNEAQ. CDR3 length: 18 amino acids. V lost 3 bases, J lost 0 bases, and 4 bases stayed unmatched. CDR3 coding DNA: TGTGCCAGCAGCTTGGGACTAGCGGGAGAAAGCTCCTACAATGAGCAGTTCTTC. Translated, it gives CASSLGLAGESSYNEQFF.

CDR3 in DNA: TGTGCCAGCAGCGGGGGGGACGGTCAGACCTACGAGCAGTACTTC. It is translated as CASSGGDGQTYEQYF. The V gene is TRBV7-9, the J gene TRBJ2-7, with 7 bases aligning to TRBD2. The length of the CDR3 is 15 residues. V lost 5 bases and J lost 2; bases outside the gene matches: 9. Germline V lookup: CDR1 SEHNR, CDR2 FQNEAQ (reference sequence).

The V call is TRBV9, the J call TRBJ1-1, with 7 nucleotides matching TRBD1. V trimming: 2 bases; J trimming: 2 bases; junction bases outside the gene matches: 3. Germline V gives CDR1 SGDLS, CDR2 YYNGEE. This CDR3 has 14 amino acids. The CDR3 nucleotides read TGTGCCAGCAGCGTCGACAGGGTAAACACTGAAGCTTTCTTT. Translating gives CASSVDRVNTEAFF.

The chain couples TRBV6-1 to TRBJ2-1; 10 bases agree with TRBD2. V shed 2 bases and J 2 bases; nucleotides not matched to a gene: 3. Germline V gene sequence: CDR1 MNHNS, CDR2 SASEGT. There are 16 residues in the CDR3. The CDR3 sequence: CASSETLAGAYNEQFF. The CDR3 nucleotides are TGTGCCAGCAGTGAAACCCTAGCGGGGGCCTACAATGAGCAGTTCTTC.

The J gene is TRBJ2-3, the V gene TRBV18, with D possibly being TRBD2 (6 bases). This CDR3 has 17 amino acids. V lost 1 base and J 6 bases, leaving 20 bases between the germline ends. Germline V gene sequence: CDR1 KGHSH, CDR2 LQKENI. The CDR3 region has the DNA TGTGCCAGCTCACCACTAAGCGGGTCCTTTTTCACGGATACGCAGTATTTT. As protein: CASSPLSGSFFTDTQYF.

The chain is built from TRBV4-3 and TRBJ2-1; the D gene is possibly TRBD2 (5 bases). CDR3 length equals 16 residues. CDR1 and CDR2 (germline): LGHNA, YSLEER. Trimming removed 0 bases at V and 7 bases at J, with 16 bases between. The CDR3 here is CASSQETAQSGNEQFF. CDR3 sequence (DNA): TGCGCCAGCAGCCAAGAAACCGCACAGTCGGGAAATGAGCAGTTCTTC.

Details on this clone: The junction does not match germline at one end; this may be a read error. This chain links TRBV29-1 with TRBJ1-1; TRBD1 might be the D (5 bases). CDR3 length equals 15 residues. Germline loops: CDR1 SQVTM, CDR2 ANQGSEA. The CDR3 DNA reads TGCACCGTTAAGCTCCCCGGGTTGGGGGACACTGAAGCTTTCTTT. This sequence encodes CTVKLPGLGDTEAFF. The variable domain in full, with the rest retrieved from reference TRBV29-1 and TRBJ1-1, is SAVISQKPSRDICQRGTSLTIQCQVDSQVTMMFWYRQQPGQSLTLIATANQGSEATYESGFVIDKFPISRPNLTFSTLTVSNMSPEDSSIYLCTVKLPGLGDTEAFFGQGTRLTVV.

The genes are TRBV25-1 and TRBJ1-1; a possible D gene is TRBD1 (5 bases). The CDR3 covers 11 residues. V was cut by 9 bases and J by 11 bases, with 16 bases left in between. Germline V gives CDR1 MGHDK, CDR2 SYGVNS. CDR3 amino acids: CASEGWMRAFF. The DNA of the CDR3 is TGTGCCAGTGAGGGGTGGATGAGGGCTTTCTTT.

This clone was recorded once. The V gene is TRBV2, the J gene TRBJ1-5; the D gene is possibly TRBD1 (5 bases). The CDR3 has 15 residues. Germline V lookup: CDR1 SNHLY, CDR2 FYNNEI. Trimming shortened V by 4 bases and J by 5 bases, and 15 bases separated the two germline ends. The CDR3 is CASSVRQGGDQPQHF. The CDR3 DNA reads as TGTGCCAGCAGTGTTCGGCAGGGTGGAGATCAGCCCCAGCATTTT.

This clone was detected once. Written as DNA, the CDR3 is TGTGCCAGCTCACCAACGGGGCGGAACACAGATACGCAGTATTTT. Translated: CASSPTGRNTDTQYF. The chain combines TRBV18 with TRBJ2-3; tentatively, D is TRBD1 or TRBD2 (5 bases each). Looked up from germline, CDR1 is KGHSH and CDR2 is LQKENI. Trimming took 2 bases from V and 2 from J, leaving 11 bases between them. This CDR3 region has 15 residues.